This is a list of T cell receptor beta chains from one sample in a study of T cell responses to AZD1222 COVID-19 vaccine. The method was immunoSEQ multiplex PCR; TCRdb's version includes in-frame clones alone and lacks a portion of them. The sample has 77,000 or so clones; 75% to 90% are singletons. Source: peripheral blood, taken on day 0 of AZD1222 vaccination. Receptor source: an adult in good health. The CDR3 runs from the conserved cysteine through the conserved F or W. Clone size is not always given. Where it is, it says once, few, many or a class for expanded clones.

clone_size | j_call | v_call | cdr3_aa
NA | TRBJ2-5 | TRBV9 | CASSAGTSGVTETQYF
NA | TRBJ2-1 | TRBV3-1/TRBV3-2 | CASSQKRDVSEQFF
NA | TRBJ2-7 | TRBV6-5 | CASSPDRSFSYEQYF
NA | TRBJ2-2 | TRBV27 | CASSLRESTSGSPGELFF
NA | TRBJ2-4 | TRBV4-2 | CASSQPTSGRDIQYF
NA | TRBJ2-2 | TRBV7-9 | CASSLGGSGELFF
NA | TRBJ2-3 | TRBV15 | CATSRGAGTDTQYF
NA | TRBJ1-1 | TRBV6-5 | CASSYSTGDTEAFF
NA | TRBJ1-2 | TRBV7-2 | CASSPRRDYGYTF
NA | TRBJ1-6 | TRBV10-3 | CAIGGTGSSPLHF
once | TRBJ2-7 | TRBV3-1/TRBV3-2 | CASSQVGSGPTYEQYF
NA | TRBJ1-2 | TRBV28 | CASSLSVGANYGYTF
NA | TRBJ1-1 | TRBV2 | CASRRTVRGTEAFF
NA | TRBJ1-5 | TRBV2 | CASSETGGRDQPQHF
NA | TRBJ2-7 | TRBV7-3 | CASSLIPMSSYEQYF
NA | TRBJ1-2 | TRBV28 | CASRLNPGQGGNYGYTF
few | TRBJ1-4 | TRBV9 | CASSPDPTNEKLFF
NA | TRBJ1-4 | TRBV2 | CASKGSYNEKLFF
NA | TRBJ1-4 | TRBV7-2 | CASSLVTRGEKLFF
NA | TRBJ1-1 | TRBV15 | CATSSHQGGTEAFF
once | TRBJ2-1 | TRBV24-1 | CATSEGYGKNEQFF
NA | TRBJ1-2 | TRBV5-6 | CASSLTDRDYGYTF
NA | TRBJ1-1 | TRBV29-1 | CSVVEGLADTEAFF
NA | TRBJ2-1 | TRBV6-5 | CASSNRDRGRDEQFF
NA | TRBJ1-2 | TRBV6-6 | CASSPSPGQGSRGYTF
NA | TRBJ1-2 | TRBV6-5 | CASRDPNYGYTF
NA | TRBJ2-3 | TRBV10-3 | CAISGTSSTDTQYF
NA | TRBJ2-3 | TRBV25-1 | CASSDPRPGRDTQYF
NA | TRBJ2-1 | TRBV28 | CASSLSSSYNEQFF
NA | TRBJ1-2 | TRBV7-9 | CASSSNYGTANYGYTF
NA | TRBJ2-2 | TRBV7-2 | CASSMGTWPGELFF
once | TRBJ1-1 | TRBV27 | CASSRTGFTEAFF
NA | TRBJ1-2 | TRBV6-5 | CASSPGNYGYTF
NA | TRBJ2-5 | TRBV28 | CAGVGKGGTQYF
NA | TRBJ2-7 | TRBV19 | CASSRLAGVREQYF
NA | TRBJ2-5 | TRBV4-1 | CASSQDASGRASETQYF
once | TRBJ2-7 | TRBV15 | CATSREFTGTGVSYEQYF
NA | TRBJ1-1 | TRBV18 | CASSPADGNTEAFF
NA | TRBJ2-1 | TRBV9 | CASSDRDRVVSEQFF
NA | TRBJ2-3 | TRBV12-3/TRBV12-4 | CASRYLGGDTQYF
NA | TRBJ2-7 | TRBV29-1 | CSVEGTSGGEQYF
NA | TRBJ2-1 | TRBV27 | CASSLNRGGSYNEQFF
NA | TRBJ2-1 | TRBV2 | CASGPFSGFPYNEQFF
NA | TRBJ1-1 | TRBV29-1 | CSVGDVGEAFF
NA | TRBJ2-1 | TRBV9 | CASSSGLAGGSYNEQFF
once | TRBJ2-2 | TRBV28 | CASSESSGSTGELFF